The 21 T cell receptor beta chains reported below all come from one sample, sequenced in a study of spatial heterogeneity in lung cancer. Time point here: blood at routine non-recurrence follow-up after resection. TCRdb passed the 5' RACE reads through MiXCR, listing each CDR3 protein once. Of about 23,000 distinct CDR3 sequences in the sample, roughly 9.7% were seen once. This specimen consisted of PBMCs, obtained at follow-up. These receptors originate from a male donor with early-stage non-small cell lung cancer.

This clonotype was seen ten or more times. V and J are TRBV7-9 and TRBJ2-7; TRBD1 matches 7 bases. The CDR3 spans 17 residues. In germline, CDR1 is SEHNR, CDR2 FQNEAQ (reference sequence). Trimming cost V 2 bases and J 2 bases; bases outside gene matches: 12. Here the CDR3 reads CASSLRARDSPAYEQYF. CDR3 sequence (DNA): TGTGCCAGCAGCTTACGTGCACGGGACAGTCCTGCCTACGAGCAGTACTTC.

On this clonotype: Just one base apart from a much larger clone, this may be a read error. As the CDR3 is not closed by the conserved phenylalanine or tryptophan, this likely results from a read error. The rearrangement uses TRBV7-9 and TRBJ2-7, with TRBD1 as a possible D gene (6 bases). V lost 5 bases, J lost 4 bases, and 9 bases lay in between. The V gene's germline CDR1 is SEHNR and CDR2 FQNEAQ (reference sequence). The CDR3 extends over 12 amino acids. CDR3 sequence reads: CASSQDSYEQYS. In DNA form, the CDR3 reads TGTGCCAGCAGCCAGGACAGTTACGAGCAGTACTCC.

This clonotype was found many times. This chain joins TRBV7-2 and TRBJ1-1; D is unclear. The CDR3 has 16 residues. CDR1 and CDR2 from the germline V gene are SGHTA and FQGNSA. V dropped 0 bases and J dropped 1 base, with 12 bases sitting between them. The CDR3 region has the DNA TGTGCCAGCAGCTTAGCGGGCGGAGTACGGAACACTGAAGCTTTCTTT. Residues: CASSLAGGVRNTEAFF.

The table lists this clonotype with a few counts. This rearrangement joins TRBV5-1 to TRBJ1-6, with no clear D. Trimming took 3 bases from V and 0 from J, leaving 16 bases between them. Germline CDR1 and CDR2: SGHRS and YFSETQ. The CDR3 consists of 18 residues. This CDR3 reads CASSSGETSFSYNSPLHF. Here the CDR3 DNA reads TGCGCCAGCAGCTCCGGGGAGACATCATTCTCCTATAATTCACCCCTCCACTTT.

This clonotype has just a few counts. The chain couples TRBV28 to TRBJ2-3; TRBD1 matches 7 bases. This CDR3 contains 16 residues. Germline CDR1 MDHEN, CDR2 SYDVKM. V was clipped by 3 bases and J by 1 base; unmatched bases: 7. The CDR3: CASSFPQGEGTDTQYF. The CDR3, as DNA: TGTGCCAGCAGTTTCCCCCAGGGGGAAGGCACAGATACGCAGTATTTT.

The chain combines TRBV20-1 with TRBJ2-7, with D hard to call. This CDR3 is built from 14 residues. Per the germline V gene, CDR1 is DFQATT and CDR2 is SNEGSKA (reference sequence). With 3 bases removed from V and 3 bases from J, the gap between germline ends came to 15 bases. CDR3 nucleotides: TGCAGTGCTAGGAGTGTCAAAGCCAACTACGAGCAGTACTTC. This codes for CSARSVKANYEQYF.

Here the CDR3 DNA reads TGTGCCAGCAGCTTAGCGAACCTTGCAACTAATGAAAAACTGTTTTTT. Protein: CASSLANLATNEKLFF. The chain is built from TRBV7-2 and TRBJ1-4; D is uncertain. The CDR3 consists of 16 residues. Germline V gives CDR1 SGHTA, CDR2 FQGNSA. The V and J ends lost 0 bases and 0 bases respectively, with 8 bases between them. Full variable domain (outside the CDR3, taken from reference TRBV7-2 and TRBJ1-4): GAGVSQSPSNKVTEKGKDVELRCDPISGHTALYWYRQSLGQGLEFLIYFQGNSAPDKSGLPSDRFSAERTGGSVSTLTIQRTQQEDSAVYLCASSLANLATNEKLFFGSGTQLSVL.

The chain combines TRBV5-1 with TRBJ1-1, with unresolved D. The CDR3 loop spans 12 amino acids. The V end was cut by 4 bases, the J end by 1 base, with 5 bases between. In germline, CDR1 is SGHRS, CDR2 YFSETQ. The CDR3 is CASSEPNTEAFF. The CDR3 DNA is TGCGCCAGCAGCGAACCGAACACTGAAGCTTTCTTT.

A few counts support this clonotype. The J gene is TRBJ1-1, the V gene TRBV15; perhaps TRBD1 as D (5 bases). Trimming removed 1 base at V and 5 bases at J, with 11 bases between. There are 14 residues in the CDR3. The germline V gene encodes CDR1 LNHNV and CDR2 YYDKDF (reference sequence). DNA of the CDR3: TGTGCCACCAGCAGAGGAGGGGTCATGACTGAAGCTTTCTTT. Residues: CATSRGGVMTEAFF.

This chain links TRBV5-5 with TRBJ1-5, with unresolved D. The germline CDR1 and CDR2 sequences are SGHKS and YYEKEE (reference sequence). The V gene lost 0 bases and the J gene lost 5 bases, with 6 bases spanning the gap. The CDR3 is 13 amino acids. The CDR3 DNA reads as TGTGCCAGCAGCTTGGGGGTCTATCAGCCCCAGCATTTT. This sequence encodes CASSLGVYQPQHF.

This clonotype was recorded at least ten times. CDR3 DNA: TGTGCCAGCAGTTTATCGCGAGCGGGGTTTACCGGGGAGCTGTTTTTT. This translates into CASSLSRAGFTGELFF. The chain couples TRBV27 to TRBJ2-2; TRBD2 agrees at 7 bases. CDR3 length: 16 residues. V was clipped by 0 bases and J by 5 bases; unmatched bases: 6. CDR1 MNHEY and CDR2 SMNVEV come from the germline V gene (reference sequence).

V and J are TRBV29-1 and TRBJ1-6; D remains unclear. Between the trimmed V and J ends, which lost 2 bases and 14 bases, there was a span of 16 bases. The germline V gene has CDR1 SQVTM and CDR2 ANQGSEA. The CDR3 extends over 13 amino acids. The CDR3 DNA reads as TGCAGCGTTGAAAACCCAGGCAGTGGGGCCCTCCACTTT. Translating gives CSVENPGSGALHF.

This clonotype was found a few times. The chain uses TRBV6-6 and TRBJ1-3, with D uncertain. Trimming took off 2 bases at V and 4 bases at J, with 12 bases between the two ends. Germline V gene data show CDR1 as MNHNY and CDR2 as SVGAGI (reference sequence). The CDR3 runs to 15 residues. The CDR3 nucleotides are TGTGCCAGCAGTTACACCACCGGACCGGGAAACACCATATATTTT. Translating it yields CASSYTTGPGNTIYF.

This clonotype was counted at least ten times. The chain couples TRBV6-5 to TRBJ2-2, with D maybe TRBD2 (6 bases). V was cut by 5 bases and J by 5 bases, with 12 bases left in between. CDR3 size: 14 residues. Germline V gene lookup returns CDR1 MNHEY and CDR2 SVGAGI. In nucleotides, the CDR3 is TGTGCCAGCAGTCTTTTCCGGGGGACCGGGGAGCTGTTTTTT. Encoded protein: CASSLFRGTGELFF.

Concerning this clonotype itself: A much more abundant neighbour one base away suggests this may be a read error. The genes are TRBV12-3 or TRBV12-4 and TRBJ2-5, with D hard to call. This CDR3 spans 11 amino acids. CDR3 DNA sequence: TGTGCCTGCAGTATCCTAGGGACCCAGTACTTC. As protein: CACSILGTQYF.

V usage is TRBV11-2 and J usage is TRBJ2-5; 8 nucleotides line up with TRBD1. Germline CDR1 reads SGHAT; CDR2 reads FQNNGV. The CDR3 totals 19 residues. Trimming cost V 0 bases and J 2 bases; bases outside gene matches: 14. The CDR3 DNA reads as TGTGCCAGCAGCTTAGACCCCGTGGGACAGGAGATTCCGCAAGAGACCCAGTACTTC. Amino acids: CASSLDPVGQEIPQETQYF. Using reference TRBV11-2 and TRBJ2-5 for the parts outside the CDR3, the full variable domain is EAGVAQSPRYKIIEKRQSVAFWCNPISGHATLYWYQQILGQGPKLLIQFQNNGVVDDSQLPKDRFSAERLKGVDSTLKIQPAKLEDSAVYLCASSLDPVGQEIPQETQYFGPGTRLLVL.

At least ten counts were recorded for this clonotype. The rearrangement joins TRBV18 to TRBJ2-1; TRBD2 matches at 8 bases. The CDR3 covers 16 residues. Germline CDR1 and CDR2: KGHSH and LQKENI. With 1 base clipped from V and 3 bases from J, the junction kept 5 bases outside the gene matches. This chain's CDR3 is CASSPLAAGVYNEQFF. In nucleotides, the CDR3 is TGTGCCAGCTCACCACTTGCAGCGGGGGTCTACAATGAGCAGTTCTTC.

At least ten counts were recorded for this clonotype. The rearrangement uses TRBV20-1 and TRBJ1-1; D ambiguous. The germline gives CDR1 DFQATT, CDR2 SNEGSKA (reference sequence). CDR3 length: 11 amino acids. The germline V and J ends were trimmed by 6 bases and 9 bases, with 14 bases remaining between them. The chain's CDR3 is CSAPSVVQAFF. The CDR3, as DNA: TGCAGTGCCCCCAGCGTCGTCCAAGCTTTCTTT.

The rearrangement links TRBV20-1 to TRBJ2-7; 7 bases match TRBD2. Unmatched junction bases numbered 11, after V lost 6 bases and J lost 0 bases. Germline V gene sequence: CDR1 DFQATT, CDR2 SNEGSKA (reference sequence). The CDR3 is 15 amino acids. In DNA form, the CDR3 reads TGCAGTGCCCCCCGGAACGGGGGGTACTCCTACGAGCAGTACTTC. Translating gives CSAPRNGGYSYEQYF.

This clonotype occurred many times. This chain connects TRBV29-1 to TRBJ1-2; D is unresolved. The V gene's germline CDR1 is SQVTM and CDR2 ANQGSEA. CDR3 length equals 14 residues. Trimming shortened V by 1 base and J by 4 bases, and 13 bases separated the two germline ends. The CDR3 DNA reads as TGCAGCGTTGAAGCCGGCCGGAGTCTCTATGGCTACACCTTC. This translates into CSVEAGRSLYGYTF.

This clonotype was recorded many times. The chain recombines TRBV4-3 with TRBJ1-6; D remains ambiguous. CDR1 and CDR2 (germline): LGHNA, YSLEER. The CDR3 has 15 amino acids. V was pared by 1 base and J by 8 bases, with 12 bases between. The CDR3 DNA reads as TGCGCCAGCAGCCAAGTGACCAGGCCTTATTCACCCCTCCACTTT. Its protein is CASSQVTRPYSPLHF.